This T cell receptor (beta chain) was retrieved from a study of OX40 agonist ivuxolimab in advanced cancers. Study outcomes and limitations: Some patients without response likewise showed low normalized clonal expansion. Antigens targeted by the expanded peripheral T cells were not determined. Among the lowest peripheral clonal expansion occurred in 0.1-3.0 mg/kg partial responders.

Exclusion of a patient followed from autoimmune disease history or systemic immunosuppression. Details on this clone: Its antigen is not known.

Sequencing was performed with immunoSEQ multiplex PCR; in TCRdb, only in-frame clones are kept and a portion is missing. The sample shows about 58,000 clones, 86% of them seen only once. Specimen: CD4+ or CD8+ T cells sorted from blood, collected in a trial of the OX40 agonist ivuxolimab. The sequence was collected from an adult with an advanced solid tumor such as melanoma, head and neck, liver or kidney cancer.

This CDR3 is CATSRDRGPRSYEQFF. The CDR3 region has the DNA TGTGCCACCAGCAGAGATAGGGGACCAAGATCCTATGAGCAGTTCTTC. The rearrangement links TRBV15 to TRBJ2-1, with D tentatively TRBD1 or TRBD2 (5 bases each). CDR1 and CDR2 from the germline V gene are LNHNV and YYDKDF (reference sequence). Trimming took off 0 bases at V and 8 bases at J, with 17 bases between the two ends. The CDR3 is 16 residues long.